This passage covers 7 T cell receptor beta chains from one sample sequenced in a study of Graves' ophthalmopathy and Graves' hyperthyroidism. Investigators amplified TCR beta CDR3 regions from RNA transcripts. Second-round multiplex PCR came after first-round RT-PCR with HTBI primers. Each CDR3 protein gets one entry after TCRdb re-called the multiplex PCR reads with MiXCR. The sample records about 1.1 million distinct CDR3 sequences, about 38% being singletons. What was sequenced was peripheral blood or thyroid tissue (not recorded which). All receptors derive from an adult man with Graves' hyperthyroidism.

This sequence joins TRBV7-2 and TRBJ2-5; D gene ambiguous. Trimming removed 5 bases from V and 9 bases from J, with 13 bases in between. Germline CDR1 SGHTA, CDR2 FQGNSA. This CDR3 contains 12 residues. CDR3 nucleotides: TGTGCCAGCAGCGATAGCAATCAGCCCCAGTACTTC. It translates to CASSDSNQPQYF.

The J gene is TRBJ2-2, the V gene TRBV2, with TRBD2 identical over 13 bases. Per germline, CDR1 SNHLY and CDR2 FYNNEI. CDR3 length: 18 residues. Trimming removed 8 bases from V and 4 bases from J; junction bases left unmatched: 13. In DNA, the CDR3 is TGTGCCAGCTCAGAGAGGACTAGCGGGAGTCGACGCACCGGGGAGCTGTTTTTT. It translates to CASSERTSGSRRTGELFF.

The chain combines TRBV10-3 with TRBJ2-5; 12 bases agree with TRBD2. The germline V gene encodes CDR1 ENHRY and CDR2 SYGVKD. Trimming removed 10 bases from V and 5 bases from J; junction bases left unmatched: 17. CDR3 length: 17 amino acids. The CDR3 reads CATGDSTSGRTFETQYF. CDR3 bases: TGTGCCACCGGGGACAGTACTAGCGGGAGGACGTTTGAGACCCAGTACTTC.

This clonotype was observed at least ten times. The genes are TRBV4-3 and TRBJ1-2; D ambiguous. Germline loops: CDR1 LGHNA, CDR2 YSLEER. Deletions cut 1 base from V and 3 bases from J, with 9 bases between. The CDR3 is 14 amino acids. The chain's CDR3 is CASSQAWGDYGYTF. As DNA, the CDR3 is TGCGCCAGCAGCCAAGCGTGGGGAGACTATGGCTACACCTTC.

This clonotype was seen ten or more times. This rearrangement joins TRBV10-2 to TRBJ2-7, with D perhaps given as TRBD1 or TRBD2 (6 bases each). Germline assignment: CDR1 WSHSY and CDR2 SAAADI. This CDR3 is 14 amino acids long. Trimming shortened V by 6 bases and J by 9 bases, and 21 bases separated the two germline ends. The CDR3 here is CASRKWGAEVGQYF. In nucleotides, the CDR3 is TGCGCCAGCAGGAAATGGGGGGCCGAGGTGGGGCAGTACTTC.

This clonotype has ten or more counts. The chain carries TRBV7-9 and TRBJ2-7, with D tentatively TRBD2 (5 bases). This CDR3 is built from 12 residues. The germline gives CDR1 SEHNR, CDR2 FQNEAQ (reference sequence). Deletions cut 5 bases from V and 7 bases from J, with 12 bases between. CDR3: CASSPRRGEQYF. The CDR3 DNA sequence: TGTGCCAGCAGCCCTCGTCGGGGAGAGCAGTACTTC.

There are a few counts of this clonotype. The chain carries TRBV27 and TRBJ1-5, with D possibly being TRBD1 (5 bases). This CDR3 is 14 amino acids long. V was clipped by 5 bases and J by 3 bases, with 11 bases between them. CDR1 and CDR2 (germline): MNHEY, SMNVEV (reference sequence). DNA of the CDR3: TGTGCCAGCAGTCCGTTACAGGTCAATCAGCCCCAGCATTTT. Its translation is CASSPLQVNQPQHF.